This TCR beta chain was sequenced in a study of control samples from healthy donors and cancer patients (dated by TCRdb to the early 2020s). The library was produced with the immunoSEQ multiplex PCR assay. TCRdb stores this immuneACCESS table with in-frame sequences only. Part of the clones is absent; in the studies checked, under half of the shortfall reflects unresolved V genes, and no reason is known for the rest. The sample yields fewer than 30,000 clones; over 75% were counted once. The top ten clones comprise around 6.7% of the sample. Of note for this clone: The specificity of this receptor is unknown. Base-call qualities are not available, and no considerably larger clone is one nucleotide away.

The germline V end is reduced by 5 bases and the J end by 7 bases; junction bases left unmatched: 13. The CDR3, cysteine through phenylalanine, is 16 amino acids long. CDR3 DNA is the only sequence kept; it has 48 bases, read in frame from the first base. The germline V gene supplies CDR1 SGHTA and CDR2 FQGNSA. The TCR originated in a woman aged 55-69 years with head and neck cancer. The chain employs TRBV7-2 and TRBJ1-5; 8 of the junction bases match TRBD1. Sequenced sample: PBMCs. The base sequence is TGTGCCAGCAGCACCGGTGACAGGGGCGCGGGCCAGCCCCAGCATTTT. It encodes CASSTGDRGAGQPQHF.